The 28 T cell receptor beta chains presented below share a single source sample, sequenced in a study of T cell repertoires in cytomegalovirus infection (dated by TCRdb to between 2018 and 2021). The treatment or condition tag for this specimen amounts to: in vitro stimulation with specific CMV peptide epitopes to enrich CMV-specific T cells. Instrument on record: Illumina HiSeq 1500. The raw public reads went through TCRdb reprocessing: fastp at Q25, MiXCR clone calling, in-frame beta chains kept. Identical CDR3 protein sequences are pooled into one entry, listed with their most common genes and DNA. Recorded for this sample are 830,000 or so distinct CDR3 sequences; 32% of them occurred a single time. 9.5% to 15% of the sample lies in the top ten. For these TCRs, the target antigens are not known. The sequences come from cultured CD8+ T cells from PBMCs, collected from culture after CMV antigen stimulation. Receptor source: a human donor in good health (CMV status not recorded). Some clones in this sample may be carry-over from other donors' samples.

The DNA of the CDR3 is TGCAGCGTTGGGTTCGCAACTAATGAAAAACTGTTTTTT. It translates to CSVGFATNEKLFF. The chain has TRBV29-1 and TRBJ1-4; D is unclear. Trimming removed 4 bases at V and 0 bases at J, with 6 bases between. The CDR3 spans 13 residues. Germline CDR1 and CDR2: SQVTM and ANQGSEA.

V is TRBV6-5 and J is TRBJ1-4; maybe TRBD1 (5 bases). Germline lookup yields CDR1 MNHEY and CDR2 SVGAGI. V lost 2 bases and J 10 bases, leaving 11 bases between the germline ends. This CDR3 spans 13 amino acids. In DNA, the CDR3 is TGTGCCAGCAGTTACACGGGTGGGGGAAAACTGTTTTTT. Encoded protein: CASSYTGGGKLFF.

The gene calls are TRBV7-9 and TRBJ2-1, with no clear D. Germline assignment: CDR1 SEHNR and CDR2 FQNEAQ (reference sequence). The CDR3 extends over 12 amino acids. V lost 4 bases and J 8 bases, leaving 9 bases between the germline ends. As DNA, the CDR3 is TGTGCCAGCAGCTCTACCGGCTATGAGCAGTTCTTC. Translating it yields CASSSTGYEQFF.

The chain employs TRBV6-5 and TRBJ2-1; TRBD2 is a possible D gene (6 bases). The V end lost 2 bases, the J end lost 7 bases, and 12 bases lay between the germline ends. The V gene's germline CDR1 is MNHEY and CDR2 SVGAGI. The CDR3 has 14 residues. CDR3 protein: CASSYRHGGNEQFF. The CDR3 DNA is TGTGCCAGCAGTTACCGGCACGGGGGAAATGAGCAGTTCTTC.

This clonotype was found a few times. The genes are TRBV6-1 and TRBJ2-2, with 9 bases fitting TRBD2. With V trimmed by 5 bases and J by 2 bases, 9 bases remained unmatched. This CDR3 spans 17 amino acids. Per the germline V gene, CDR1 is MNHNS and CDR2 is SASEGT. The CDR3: CASSSDGLATNTGELFF. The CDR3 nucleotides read TGTGCCAGCAGTTCCGACGGACTAGCGACTAACACCGGGGAGCTGTTTTTT.

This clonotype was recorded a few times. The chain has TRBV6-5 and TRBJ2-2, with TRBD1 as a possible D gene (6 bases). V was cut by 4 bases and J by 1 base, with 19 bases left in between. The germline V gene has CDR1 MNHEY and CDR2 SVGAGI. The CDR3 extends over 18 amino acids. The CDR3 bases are TGTGCCAGCAGTTCCGAACATTGGACAGCAGTGAACACCGGGGAGCTGTTTTTT. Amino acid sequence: CASSSEHWTAVNTGELFF.

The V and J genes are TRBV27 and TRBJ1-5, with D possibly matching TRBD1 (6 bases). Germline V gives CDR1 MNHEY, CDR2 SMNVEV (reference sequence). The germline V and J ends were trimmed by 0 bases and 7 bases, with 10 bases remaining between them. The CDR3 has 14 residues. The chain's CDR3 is CASSLSGAPQPQHF. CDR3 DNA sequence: TGTGCCAGCAGTTTATCGGGGGCCCCCCAGCCCCAGCATTTT.

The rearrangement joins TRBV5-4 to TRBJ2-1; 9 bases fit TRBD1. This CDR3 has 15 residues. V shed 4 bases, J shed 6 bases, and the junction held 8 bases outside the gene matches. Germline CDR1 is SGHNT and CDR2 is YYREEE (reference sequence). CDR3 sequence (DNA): TGTGCCAGCAGCCGCGACAGGGGGGCCGGCAATGAGCAGTTCTTC. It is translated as CASSRDRGAGNEQFF.

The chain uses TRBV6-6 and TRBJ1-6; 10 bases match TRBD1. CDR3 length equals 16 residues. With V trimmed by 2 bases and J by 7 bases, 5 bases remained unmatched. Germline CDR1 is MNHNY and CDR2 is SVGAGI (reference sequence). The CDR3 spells CASSYTGQGENSPLHF. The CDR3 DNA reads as TGTGCCAGCAGTTACACCGGACAGGGGGAAAATTCACCCCTCCACTTT.

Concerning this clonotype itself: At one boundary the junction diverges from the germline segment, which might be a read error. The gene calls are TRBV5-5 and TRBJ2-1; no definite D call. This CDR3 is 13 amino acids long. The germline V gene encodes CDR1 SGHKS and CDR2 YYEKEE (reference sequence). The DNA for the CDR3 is TGTGCCAACAGCTCCTTCCTAGTCAATGAGCAGTTCTTC. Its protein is CANSSFLVNEQFF.

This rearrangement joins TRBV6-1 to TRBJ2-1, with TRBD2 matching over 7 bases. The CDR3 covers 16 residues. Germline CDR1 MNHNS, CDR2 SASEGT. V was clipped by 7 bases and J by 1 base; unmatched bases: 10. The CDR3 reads CASTDGSGASYNEQFF. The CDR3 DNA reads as TGTGCCAGCACGGACGGCAGCGGGGCTTCCTACAATGAGCAGTTCTTC.

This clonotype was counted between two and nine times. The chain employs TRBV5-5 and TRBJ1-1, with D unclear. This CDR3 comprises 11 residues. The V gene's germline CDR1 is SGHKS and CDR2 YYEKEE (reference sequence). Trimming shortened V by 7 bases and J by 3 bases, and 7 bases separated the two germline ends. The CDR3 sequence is CASRQDTEAFF. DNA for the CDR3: TGTGCCAGCCGTCAGGACACTGAAGCTTTCTTT.

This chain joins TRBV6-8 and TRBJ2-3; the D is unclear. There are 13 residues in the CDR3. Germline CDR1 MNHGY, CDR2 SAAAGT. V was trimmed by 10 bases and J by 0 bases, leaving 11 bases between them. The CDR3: CANSPKSTDTQYF. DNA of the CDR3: TGTGCCAACAGCCCCAAGAGCACAGATACGCAGTATTTT.

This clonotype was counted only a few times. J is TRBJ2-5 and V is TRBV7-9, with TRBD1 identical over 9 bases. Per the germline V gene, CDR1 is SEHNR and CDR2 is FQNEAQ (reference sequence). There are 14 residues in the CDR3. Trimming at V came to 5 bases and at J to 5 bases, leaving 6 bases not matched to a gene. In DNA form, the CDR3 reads TGTGCCAGCAGCCCCTGGGACAGGGTCGAGACCCAGTACTTC. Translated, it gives CASSPWDRVETQYF.

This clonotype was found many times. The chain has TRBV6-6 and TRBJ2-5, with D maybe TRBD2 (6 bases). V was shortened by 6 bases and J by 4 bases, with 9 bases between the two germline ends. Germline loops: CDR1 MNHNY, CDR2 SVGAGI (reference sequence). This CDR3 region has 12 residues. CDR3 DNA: TGTGCCAGCAGCTCGGAGGGAGAGACCCAGTACTTC. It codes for CASSSEGETQYF.

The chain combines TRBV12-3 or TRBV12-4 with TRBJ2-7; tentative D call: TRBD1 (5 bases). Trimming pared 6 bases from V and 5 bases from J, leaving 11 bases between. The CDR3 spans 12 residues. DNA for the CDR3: TGTGCCAGCAGGGGAAGGGGCGACGAGCAGTACTTC. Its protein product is CASRGRGDEQYF.

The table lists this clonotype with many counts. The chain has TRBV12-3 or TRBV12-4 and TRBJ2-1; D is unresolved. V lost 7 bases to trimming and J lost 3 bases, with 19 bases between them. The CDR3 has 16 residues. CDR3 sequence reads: CASTLEERSHYNEQFF. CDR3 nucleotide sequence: TGTGCCAGCACCCTTGAAGAACGCTCCCACTACAATGAGCAGTTCTTC.

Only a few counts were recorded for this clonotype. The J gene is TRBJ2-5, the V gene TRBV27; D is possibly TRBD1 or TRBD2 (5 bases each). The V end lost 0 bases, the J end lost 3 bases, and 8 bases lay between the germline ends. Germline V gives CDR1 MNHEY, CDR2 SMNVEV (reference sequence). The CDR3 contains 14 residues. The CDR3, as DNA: TGTGCCAGCAGTTTATCGATGGGGGAAGAGACCCAGTACTTC. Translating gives CASSLSMGEETQYF.

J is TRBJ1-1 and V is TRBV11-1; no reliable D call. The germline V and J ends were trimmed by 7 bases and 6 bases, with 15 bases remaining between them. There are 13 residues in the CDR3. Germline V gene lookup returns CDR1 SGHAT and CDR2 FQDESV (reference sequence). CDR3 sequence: CASKQAFSPEAFF. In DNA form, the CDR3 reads TGTGCCAGCAAGCAGGCGTTCTCCCCTGAAGCTTTCTTT. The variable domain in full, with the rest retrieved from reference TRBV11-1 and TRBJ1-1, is EAEVAQSPRYKITEKSQAVAFWCDPISGHATLYWYRQILGQGPELLVQFQDESVVDDSQLPKDRFSAERLKGVDSTLKIQPAELGDSAMYLCASKQAFSPEAFFGQGTRLTVV.

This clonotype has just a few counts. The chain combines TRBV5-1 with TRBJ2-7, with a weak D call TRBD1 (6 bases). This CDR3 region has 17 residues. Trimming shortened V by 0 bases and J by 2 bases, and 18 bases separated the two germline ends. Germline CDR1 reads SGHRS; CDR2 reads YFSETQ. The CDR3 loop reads CASSLVGPTGMAYEQYF. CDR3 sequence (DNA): TGCGCCAGCAGCTTGGTCGGCCCGACAGGTATGGCCTACGAGCAGTACTTC.

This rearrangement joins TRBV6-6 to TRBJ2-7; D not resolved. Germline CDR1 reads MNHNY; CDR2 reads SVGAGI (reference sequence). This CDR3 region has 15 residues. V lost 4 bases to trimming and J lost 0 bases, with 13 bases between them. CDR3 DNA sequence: TGTGCCAGCAGTTCCTCACGAGCCCGCTCCTACGAGCAGTACTTC. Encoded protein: CASSSSRARSYEQYF.

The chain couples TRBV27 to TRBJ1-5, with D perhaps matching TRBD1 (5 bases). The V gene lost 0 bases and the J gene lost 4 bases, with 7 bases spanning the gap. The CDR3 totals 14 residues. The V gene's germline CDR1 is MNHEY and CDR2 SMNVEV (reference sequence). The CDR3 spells CASSLSTVNQPQHF. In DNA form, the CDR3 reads TGTGCCAGCAGTTTATCGACAGTTAATCAGCCCCAGCATTTT.

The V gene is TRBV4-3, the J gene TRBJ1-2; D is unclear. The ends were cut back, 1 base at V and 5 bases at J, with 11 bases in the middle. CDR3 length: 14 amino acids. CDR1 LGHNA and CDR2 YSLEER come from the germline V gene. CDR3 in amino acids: CASSQGSGVYGYTF. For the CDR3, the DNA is TGCGCCAGCAGCCAAGGCAGCGGGGTTTATGGCTACACCTTC.

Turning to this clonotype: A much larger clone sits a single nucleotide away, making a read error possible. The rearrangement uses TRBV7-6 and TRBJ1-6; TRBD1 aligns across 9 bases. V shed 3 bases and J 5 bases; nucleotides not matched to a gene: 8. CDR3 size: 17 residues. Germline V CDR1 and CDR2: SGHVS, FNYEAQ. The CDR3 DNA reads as TGTGCCAGCAGCTTTTTGGGGGACAGGGTCAATAATTCACCCCTCCACTTT. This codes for CASSFLGDRVNNSPLHF.

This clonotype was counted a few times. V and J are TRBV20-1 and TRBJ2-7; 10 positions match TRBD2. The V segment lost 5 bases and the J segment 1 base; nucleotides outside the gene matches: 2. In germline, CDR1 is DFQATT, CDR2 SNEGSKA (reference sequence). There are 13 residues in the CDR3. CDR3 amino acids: CSAHSGGSYEQYF. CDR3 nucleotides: TGCAGTGCTCATAGCGGGGGGTCCTACGAGCAGTACTTC.

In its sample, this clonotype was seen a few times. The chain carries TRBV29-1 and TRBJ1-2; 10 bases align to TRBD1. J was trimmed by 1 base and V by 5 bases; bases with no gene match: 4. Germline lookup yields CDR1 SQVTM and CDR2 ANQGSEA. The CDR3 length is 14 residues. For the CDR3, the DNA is TGCAGCGTTACCGGGACAGGGGTTAACTATGGCTACACCTTC. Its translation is CSVTGTGVNYGYTF.

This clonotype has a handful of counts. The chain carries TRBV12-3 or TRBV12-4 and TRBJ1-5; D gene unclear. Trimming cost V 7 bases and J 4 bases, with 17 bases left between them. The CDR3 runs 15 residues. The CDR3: CASTLWVWENQPQHF. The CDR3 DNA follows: TGTGCCAGCACCCTTTGGGTCTGGGAGAATCAGCCCCAGCATTTT.

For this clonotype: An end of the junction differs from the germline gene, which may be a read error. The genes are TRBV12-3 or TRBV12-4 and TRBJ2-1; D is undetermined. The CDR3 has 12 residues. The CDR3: CANSFQRNEQFF. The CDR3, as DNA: TGTGCCAACAGTTTCCAAAGGAATGAGCAGTTCTTC.